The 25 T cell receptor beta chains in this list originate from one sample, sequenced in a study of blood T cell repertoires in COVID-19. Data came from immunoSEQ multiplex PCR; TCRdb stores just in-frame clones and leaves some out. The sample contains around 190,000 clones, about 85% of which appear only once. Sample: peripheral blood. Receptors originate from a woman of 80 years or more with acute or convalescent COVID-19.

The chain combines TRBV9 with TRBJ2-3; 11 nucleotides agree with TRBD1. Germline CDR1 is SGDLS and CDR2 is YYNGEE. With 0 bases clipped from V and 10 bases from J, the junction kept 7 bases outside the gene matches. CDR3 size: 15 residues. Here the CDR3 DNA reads TGTGCCAGCAGCGTAGGGACAGGGGGCGCTTCCGCGCAGTATTTT. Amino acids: CASSVGTGGASAQYF.

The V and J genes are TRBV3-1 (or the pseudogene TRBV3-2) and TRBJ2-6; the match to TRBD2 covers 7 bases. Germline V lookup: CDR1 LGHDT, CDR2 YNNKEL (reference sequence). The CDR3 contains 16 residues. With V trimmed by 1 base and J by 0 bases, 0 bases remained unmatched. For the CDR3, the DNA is TGTGCCAGCAGCCAAGGGGGGGGCTCTGGGGCCAACGTCCTGACTTTC. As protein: CASSQGGGSGANVLTF.

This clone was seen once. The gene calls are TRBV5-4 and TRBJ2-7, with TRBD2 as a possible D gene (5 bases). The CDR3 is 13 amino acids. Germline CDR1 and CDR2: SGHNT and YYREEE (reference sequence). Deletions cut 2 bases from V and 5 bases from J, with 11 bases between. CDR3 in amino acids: CASSLTGYNEQYF. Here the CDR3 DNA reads TGTGCCAGCAGCTTAACGGGATACAACGAGCAGTACTTC.

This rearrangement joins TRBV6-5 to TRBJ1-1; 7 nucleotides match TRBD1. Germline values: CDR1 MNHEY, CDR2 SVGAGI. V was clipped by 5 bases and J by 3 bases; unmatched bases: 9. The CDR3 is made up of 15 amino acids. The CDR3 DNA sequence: TGTGCCAGCAGTATGACAGGGTCTGTTCACACTGAAGCTTTCTTT. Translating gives CASSMTGSVHTEAFF.

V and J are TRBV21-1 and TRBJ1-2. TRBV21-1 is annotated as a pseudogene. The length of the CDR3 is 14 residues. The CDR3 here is CASSKVEGLDGYTF. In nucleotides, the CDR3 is TGTGCCAGCAGCAAAGTGGAGGGGTTGGATGGCTACACCTTC.

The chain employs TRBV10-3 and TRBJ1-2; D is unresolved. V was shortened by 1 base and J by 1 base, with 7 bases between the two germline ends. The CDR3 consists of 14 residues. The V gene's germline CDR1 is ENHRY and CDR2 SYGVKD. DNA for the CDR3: TGTGCCATCAGTGAGTATCAGGATAACTATGGCTACACCTTC. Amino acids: CAISEYQDNYGYTF.

The CDR3 DNA reads as TGTGCCAGTAGTACACGGGGGCAGGGGGCGAGAGGCAATCAGCCCCAGCATTTT. This encodes CASSTRGQGARGNQPQHF. This chain links TRBV19 with TRBJ1-5; 8 positions agree with TRBD1. V lost 4 bases, J lost 2 bases, and 13 bases stayed unmatched. CDR1 and CDR2 (germline): LNHDA, SQIVND (reference sequence). The CDR3 contains 18 residues.

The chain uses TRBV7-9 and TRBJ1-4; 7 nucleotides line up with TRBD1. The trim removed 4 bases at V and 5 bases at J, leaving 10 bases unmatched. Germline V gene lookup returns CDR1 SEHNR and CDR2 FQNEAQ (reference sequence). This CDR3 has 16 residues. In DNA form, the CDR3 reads TGTGCCAGCAGCTACGACAGGGAATCGATGAATGAAAAACTGTTTTTT. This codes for CASSYDRESMNEKLFF.

This CDR3 is CASSEVGIYYEQYF. The DNA for the CDR3 is TGTGCCAGCAGTGAAGTCGGGATTTACTACGAGCAGTACTTC. This chain joins TRBV28 and TRBJ2-7, with a possible D match to TRBD2 (5 bases). Germline CDR1 and CDR2: MDHEN and SYDVKM. Trimming cost V 5 bases and J 3 bases, with 14 bases left between them. The CDR3 is 14 residues long.

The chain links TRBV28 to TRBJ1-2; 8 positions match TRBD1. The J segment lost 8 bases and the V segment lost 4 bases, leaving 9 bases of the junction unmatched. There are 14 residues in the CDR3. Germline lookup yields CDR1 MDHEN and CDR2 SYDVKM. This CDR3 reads CASSYPDRAGGYTF. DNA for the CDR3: TGTGCCAGCAGTTACCCGGACAGGGCAGGAGGCTACACCTTC.

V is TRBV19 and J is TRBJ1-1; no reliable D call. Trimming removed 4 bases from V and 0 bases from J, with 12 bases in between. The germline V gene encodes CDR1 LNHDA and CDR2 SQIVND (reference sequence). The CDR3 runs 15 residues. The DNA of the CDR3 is TGTGCCAGTAGTAAGAGGTACGGCTTGAACACTGAAGCTTTCTTT. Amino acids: CASSKRYGLNTEAFF. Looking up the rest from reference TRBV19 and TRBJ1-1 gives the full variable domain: DGGITQSPKYLFRKEGQNVTLSCEQNLNHDAMYWYRQDPGQGLRLIYYSQIVNDFQKGDIAEGYSVSREKKESFPLTVTSAQKNPTAFYLCASSKRYGLNTEAFFGQGTRLTVV.

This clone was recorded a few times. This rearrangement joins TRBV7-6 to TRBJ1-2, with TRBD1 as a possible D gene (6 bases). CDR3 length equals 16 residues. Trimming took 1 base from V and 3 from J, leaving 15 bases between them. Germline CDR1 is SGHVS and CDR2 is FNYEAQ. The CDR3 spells CASSLDGGLRDYGYTF. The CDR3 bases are TGTGCCAGCAGCTTAGATGGGGGCTTGCGGGACTATGGCTACACCTTC.

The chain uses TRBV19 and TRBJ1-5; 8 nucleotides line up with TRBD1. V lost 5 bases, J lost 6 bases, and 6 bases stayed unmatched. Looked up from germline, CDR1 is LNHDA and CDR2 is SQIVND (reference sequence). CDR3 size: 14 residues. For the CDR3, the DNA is TGTGCCAGTAGTCAGGACAGGGTAGGTCAGCCCCAGCATTTT. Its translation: CASSQDRVGQPQHF.

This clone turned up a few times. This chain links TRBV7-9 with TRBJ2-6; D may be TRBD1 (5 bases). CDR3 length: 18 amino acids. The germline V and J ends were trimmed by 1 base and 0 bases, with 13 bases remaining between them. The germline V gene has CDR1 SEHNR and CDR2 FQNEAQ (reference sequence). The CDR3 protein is CASSLVVQASSGANVLTF. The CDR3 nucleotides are TGTGCCAGCAGCTTAGTGGTACAGGCCTCCTCTGGGGCCAACGTCCTGACTTTC.

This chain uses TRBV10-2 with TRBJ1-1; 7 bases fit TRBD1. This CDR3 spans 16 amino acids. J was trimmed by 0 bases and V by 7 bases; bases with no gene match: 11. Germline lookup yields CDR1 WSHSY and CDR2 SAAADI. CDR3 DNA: TGCGCCAGCATTGGTAGTGGGACAGCTATGAACACTGAAGCTTTCTTT. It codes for CASIGSGTAMNTEAFF.

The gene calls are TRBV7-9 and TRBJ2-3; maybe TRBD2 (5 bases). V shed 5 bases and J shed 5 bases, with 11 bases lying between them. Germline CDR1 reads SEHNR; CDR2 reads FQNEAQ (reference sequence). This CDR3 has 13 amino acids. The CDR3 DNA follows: TGTGCCAGCAGCAGGACTCAACGAGATACGCAGTATTTT. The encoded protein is CASSRTQRDTQYF.

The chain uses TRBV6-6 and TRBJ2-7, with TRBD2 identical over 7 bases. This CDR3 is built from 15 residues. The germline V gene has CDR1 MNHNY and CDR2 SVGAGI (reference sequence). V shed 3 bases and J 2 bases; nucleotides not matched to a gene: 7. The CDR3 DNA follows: TGTGCCAGCAGTTATCGGGGGGAAGCCGCCTACGAGCAGTACTTC. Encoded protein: CASSYRGEAAYEQYF.

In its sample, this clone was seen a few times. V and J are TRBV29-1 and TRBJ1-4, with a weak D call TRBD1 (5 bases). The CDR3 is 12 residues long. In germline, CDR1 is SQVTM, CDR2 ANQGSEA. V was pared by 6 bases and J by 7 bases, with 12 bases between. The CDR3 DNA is TGCAGCGTGAAAGCCGGGGGTGAAAAACTGTTTTTT. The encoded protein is CSVKAGGEKLFF. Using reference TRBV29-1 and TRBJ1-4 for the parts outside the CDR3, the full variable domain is SAVISQKPSRDICQRGTSLTIQCQVDSQVTMMFWYRQQPGQSLTLIATANQGSEATYESGFVIDKFPISRPNLTFSTLTVSNMSPEDSSIYLCSVKAGGEKLFFGSGTQLSVL.

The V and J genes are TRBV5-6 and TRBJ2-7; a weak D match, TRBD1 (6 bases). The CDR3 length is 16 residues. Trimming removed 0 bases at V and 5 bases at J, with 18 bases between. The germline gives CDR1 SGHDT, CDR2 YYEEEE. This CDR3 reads CASSLGYMGTSNEQYF. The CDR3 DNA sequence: TGTGCCAGCAGCTTGGGTTACATGGGGACATCTAACGAGCAGTACTTC.

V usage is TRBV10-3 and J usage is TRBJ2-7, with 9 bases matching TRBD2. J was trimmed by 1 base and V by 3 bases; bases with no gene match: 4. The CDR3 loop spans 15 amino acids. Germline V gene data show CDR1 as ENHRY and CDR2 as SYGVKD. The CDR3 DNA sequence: TGTGCCATCAGTGAAGAGACTAGCGGATCCTACGAGCAGTACTTC. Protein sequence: CAISEETSGSYEQYF.

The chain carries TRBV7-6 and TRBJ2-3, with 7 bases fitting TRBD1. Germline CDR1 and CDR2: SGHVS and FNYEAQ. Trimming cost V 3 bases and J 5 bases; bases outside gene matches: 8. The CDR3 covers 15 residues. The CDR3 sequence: CASSLRGGAGDTQYF. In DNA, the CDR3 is TGTGCCAGCAGCTTGAGAGGGGGCGCGGGAGATACGCAGTATTTT.

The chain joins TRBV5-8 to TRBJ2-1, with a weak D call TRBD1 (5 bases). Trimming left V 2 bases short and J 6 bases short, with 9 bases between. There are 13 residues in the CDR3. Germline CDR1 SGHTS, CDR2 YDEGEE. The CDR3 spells CASSLSRVNEQFF. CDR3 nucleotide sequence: TGTGCCAGCAGCTTATCCAGGGTCAATGAGCAGTTCTTC.

CDR3 sequence (DNA): TGTGCCAGCAGCTTAGAACCGACTATTAACAATGAGCAGTTCTTC. Residues: CASSLEPTINNEQFF. J is TRBJ2-1 and V is TRBV11-2; D is possibly TRBD2 (5 bases). V was clipped by 0 bases and J by 5 bases, with 11 bases between them. Looked up from germline, CDR1 is SGHAT and CDR2 is FQNNGV. The CDR3 loop spans 15 amino acids.

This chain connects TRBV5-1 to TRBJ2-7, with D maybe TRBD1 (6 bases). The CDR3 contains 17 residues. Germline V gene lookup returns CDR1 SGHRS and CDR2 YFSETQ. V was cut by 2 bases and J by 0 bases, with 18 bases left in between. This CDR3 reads CASSFVFGGDSSYEQYF. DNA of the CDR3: TGCGCCAGCAGCTTTGTCTTTGGGGGCGATAGCTCCTACGAGCAGTACTTC.

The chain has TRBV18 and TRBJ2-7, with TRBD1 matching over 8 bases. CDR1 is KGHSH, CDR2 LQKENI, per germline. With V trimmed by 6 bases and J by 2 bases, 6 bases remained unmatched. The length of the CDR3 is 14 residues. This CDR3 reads CASSPTGDPYEQYF. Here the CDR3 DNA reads TGTGCCAGCTCCCCGACAGGGGACCCCTACGAGCAGTACTTC.